A selection of T cell receptor beta chains follows, all from one sample in a study of blood T cells in healthy people across ages. TCRdb recomputed calls from the 5' RACE reads with MiXCR, one row per CDR3 protein. The sample holds hundreds of thousands of distinct CDR3 sequences, approximately 49% seen once. Sequencing was performed on blood. These receptors were obtained from a woman aged 60-70 years in good health. Each CDR3 is given with its conserved first and last residue. The order of the fields is V gene, J gene, D gene, clone size, CDR3 protein, CDR3 DNA. The D gene is left open where the match is weak. Clone size is given for some rows only: seen once, a few or many times, or a class if the clone is expanded.

v_gene: TRBV4-2
j_gene: TRBJ1-2
d_gene: TRBD1
abundance: NA
CDR3aa: CASSQVGQGDGYTF
CDR3nt: TGTGCCAGCAGCCAAGTAGGACAGGGGGATGGCTACACCTTC

v_gene: TRBV3-1
j_gene: TRBJ2-1
d_gene: NA
abundance: few
CDR3aa: CASSHSRSSYNEQFF
CDR3nt: TGTGCCAGCAGCCATAGCAGGAGCTCCTACAATGAGCAGTTCTTC

v_gene: TRBV6-6
j_gene: TRBJ2-5
d_gene: NA
abundance: NA
CDR3aa: CASTNTWGAEEETQYF
CDR3nt: TGTGCCAGCACTAATACATGGGGAGCGGAAGAAGAGACCCAGTACTTC

v_gene: TRBV7-2
j_gene: TRBJ2-6
d_gene: NA
abundance: few
CDR3aa: CASSRTGSSGANVLTF
CDR3nt: TGTGCCAGCAGCCGAACAGGGAGCTCTGGGGCCAACGTCCTGACTTTC

v_gene: TRBV7-2
j_gene: TRBJ2-5
d_gene: NA
abundance: many
CDR3aa: CASSLQGGNQETQYF
CDR3nt: TGTGCCAGCAGCTTGCAAGGCGGGAACCAAGAGACCCAGTACTTC

v_gene: TRBV20-1
j_gene: TRBJ2-3
d_gene: TRBD2
abundance: NA
CDR3aa: CSATSLAGVPDTQYF
CDR3nt: TGCAGTGCTACCTCACTAGCGGGAGTACCAGATACGCAGTATTTT

v_gene: TRBV5-1
j_gene: TRBJ2-3
d_gene: NA
abundance: NA
CDR3aa: CASSLTSLADTQYF
CDR3nt: TGCGCCAGCAGCTTGACTAGCTTGGCAGATACGCAGTATTTT

v_gene: TRBV20-1
j_gene: TRBJ2-4
d_gene: TRBD1
abundance: NA
CDR3aa: CSAMGQGARGAKNIQYF
CDR3nt: TGCAGTGCGATGGGACAGGGGGCACGAGGGGCCAAAAACATTCAGTACTTC

v_gene: TRBV11-2
j_gene: TRBJ2-3
d_gene: TRBD2
abundance: NA
CDR3aa: CASSPRAGGVSTDTQYF
CDR3nt: TGTGCCAGCAGCCCCCGAGCGGGAGGGGTGAGCACAGATACGCAGTATTTT

v_gene: TRBV4-2
j_gene: TRBJ2-7
d_gene: TRBD1
abundance: NA
CDR3aa: CASSQVGGLYEQYF
CDR3nt: TGTGCCAGCAGCCAAGTAGGGGGCCTCTACGAGCAGTACTTC

v_gene: TRBV29-1
j_gene: TRBJ2-2
d_gene: TRBD2
abundance: NA
CDR3aa: CSGRGTTGELFF
CDR3nt: TGCAGCGGGCGGGGGACCACCGGGGAGCTGTTTTTT

v_gene: TRBV20-1
j_gene: TRBJ2-7
d_gene: NA
abundance: few
CDR3aa: CSARETSQYSYEQYF
CDR3nt: TGCAGTGCTAGAGAGACGAGTCAGTACTCCTACGAGCAGTACTTC

v_gene: TRBV29-1
j_gene: TRBJ2-1
d_gene: TRBD2
abundance: NA
CDR3aa: CSVEDALHRALSGRSEQFF
CDR3nt: TGCAGCGTTGAAGATGCACTACACAGAGCTCTAAGCGGGAGAAGTGAGCAGTTCTTC

v_gene: TRBV12-3/TRBV12-4
j_gene: TRBJ2-5
d_gene: TRBD2
abundance: many
CDR3aa: CASTLELASTQYF
CDR3nt: TGTGCCAGCACCTTGGAACTAGCGTCTACCCAGTACTTC

v_gene: TRBV2
j_gene: TRBJ1-1
d_gene: TRBD1
abundance: few
CDR3aa: CASSPGTGMNTEAFF
CDR3nt: TGTGCCAGCAGTCCCGGGACAGGGATGAACACTGAAGCTTTCTTT

v_gene: TRBV27
j_gene: TRBJ2-4
d_gene: NA
abundance: NA
CDR3aa: CASRKTPRLAKNIQYF
CDR3nt: TGTGCCAGCCGCAAGACCCCCCGATTAGCCAAAAACATTCAGTACTTC

v_gene: TRBV3-1
j_gene: TRBJ2-7
d_gene: NA
abundance: NA
CDR3aa: CASSQSATAYEQYF
CDR3nt: TGTGCCAGCAGCCAATCCGCGACAGCCTACGAGCAGTACTTC

v_gene: TRBV28
j_gene: TRBJ2-7
d_gene: NA
abundance: NA
CDR3aa: CASNQGSYEQYF
CDR3nt: TGTGCCAGCAATCAGGGATCCTACGAGCAGTACTTC

v_gene: TRBV12-3/TRBV12-4
j_gene: TRBJ2-1
d_gene: NA
abundance: NA
CDR3aa: CASSPLGLGGRTGNEQFF
CDR3nt: TGTGCCAGCAGTCCTTTGGGGTTGGGCGGAAGGACGGGCAATGAGCAGTTCTTC

v_gene: TRBV29-1
j_gene: TRBJ2-7
d_gene: NA
abundance: few
CDR3aa: CSVEENSYEQYF
CDR3nt: TGCAGCGTTGAGGAGAATTCCTACGAGCAGTACTTC

v_gene: TRBV3-1
j_gene: TRBJ1-6
d_gene: TRBD1
abundance: NA
CDR3aa: CASSQGLQGVRSPLHF
CDR3nt: TGTGCCAGCAGCCAAGGTCTCCAGGGGGTGAGGTCACCCCTCCACTTT

v_gene: TRBV4-3
j_gene: TRBJ1-1
d_gene: NA
abundance: NA
CDR3aa: CASSQAQGARGEAFF
CDR3nt: TGCGCCAGCAGCCAAGCACAGGGTGCGAGGGGTGAAGCTTTCTTT

v_gene: TRBV29-1
j_gene: TRBJ1-2
d_gene: NA
abundance: many
CDR3aa: CSVRANYGYTF
CDR3nt: TGCAGCGTTAGGGCTAACTATGGCTACACCTTC

v_gene: TRBV7-9
j_gene: TRBJ2-3
d_gene: NA
abundance: NA
CDR3aa: CAGSEVDTQYF
CDR3nt: TGTGCCGGCAGTGAAGTAGATACGCAGTATTTT

v_gene: TRBV29-1
j_gene: TRBJ2-3
d_gene: NA
abundance: many
CDR3aa: CSVDGGPTDTQYF
CDR3nt: TGCAGCGTTGACGGCGGACCCACAGATACGCAGTATTTT

v_gene: TRBV24-1
j_gene: TRBJ2-5
d_gene: TRBD1
abundance: NA
CDR3aa: CATSFSRPGQVVETQYF
CDR3nt: TGTGCCACCAGCTTCTCACGTCCGGGACAGGTTGTCGAGACCCAGTACTTC

v_gene: TRBV7-2
j_gene: TRBJ2-4
d_gene: TRBD2
abundance: NA
CDR3aa: CASSPSLAGGFERYF
CDR3nt: TGCGCCAGCAGCCCTTCACTAGCGGGAGGTTTCGAGCGGTACTTC

v_gene: TRBV7-8
j_gene: TRBJ1-1
d_gene: NA
abundance: many
CDR3aa: CASSLELTAGTEAFF
CDR3nt: TGTGCCAGCAGCTTAGAATTGACCGCTGGCACTGAAGCTTTCTTT

v_gene: TRBV7-2
j_gene: TRBJ1-4
d_gene: TRBD1
abundance: NA
CDR3aa: CASSPDRAYEKLFF
CDR3nt: TGTGCCAGCAGCCCCGACAGGGCCTATGAAAAACTGTTTTTT

v_gene: TRBV15
j_gene: TRBJ1-2
d_gene: NA
abundance: once
CDR3aa: CATSRDLGGANYGYTF
CDR3nt: TGTGCCACCAGCAGAGATCTAGGAGGGGCGAATTATGGCTACACCTTC

v_gene: TRBV6-1
j_gene: TRBJ1-4
d_gene: NA
abundance: once
CDR3aa: CASSDGGAEEKLFF
CDR3nt: TGTGCCAGCAGTGACGGGGGGGCTGAGGAAAAACTGTTTTTT

v_gene: TRBV20-1
j_gene: TRBJ2-7
d_gene: NA
abundance: few
CDR3aa: CSARDDSLGTYEQYF
CDR3nt: TGCAGTGCTAGAGATGACTCCTTGGGAACCTACGAGCAGTACTTC

v_gene: TRBV18
j_gene: TRBJ2-1
d_gene: NA
abundance: NA
CDR3aa: CASSPTGGAREQFF
CDR3nt: TGTGCCAGCTCACCGACTGGCGGGGCTAGGGAGCAGTTCTTC

v_gene: TRBV5-6
j_gene: TRBJ2-7
d_gene: NA
abundance: NA
CDR3aa: CASSLARGERQYF
CDR3nt: TGTGCCAGCAGCTTGGCCAGGGGTGAAAGGCAGTACTTC

v_gene: TRBV6-2/TRBV6-3
j_gene: TRBJ2-1
d_gene: NA
abundance: NA
CDR3aa: CASSPHAGLNEQFF
CDR3nt: TGTGCCAGCAGTCCCCACGCGGGACTCAATGAGCAGTTCTTC

v_gene: TRBV7-2
j_gene: TRBJ2-1
d_gene: NA
abundance: few
CDR3aa: CASSFTAGLLQFF
CDR3nt: TGTGCCAGCAGCTTTACCGCGGGACTGCTCCAGTTCTTC

v_gene: TRBV14
j_gene: TRBJ2-5
d_gene: TRBD1
abundance: many
CDR3aa: CASSRGRQGQTQYF
CDR3nt: TGTGCCAGCAGCCGAGGACGACAGGGGCAGACCCAGTACTTC

v_gene: TRBV2
j_gene: TRBJ1-5
d_gene: NA
abundance: NA
CDR3aa: CASSSGTLGGQPQHF
CDR3nt: TGTGCCAGCAGTTCCGGGACCCTCGGCGGTCAGCCCCAGCATTTT

v_gene: TRBV2
j_gene: TRBJ2-2
d_gene: TRBD1
abundance: NA
CDR3aa: CASSARTGDTGELFF
CDR3nt: TGTGCCAGCAGTGCTCGGACAGGGGACACCGGGGAGCTGTTTTTT

v_gene: TRBV7-2
j_gene: TRBJ2-5
d_gene: NA
abundance: NA
CDR3aa: CASSPLTNYQETQYF
CDR3nt: TGTGCCAGCAGCCCCTTGACAAATTACCAAGAGACCCAGTACTTC

v_gene: TRBV20-1
j_gene: TRBJ2-5
d_gene: TRBD2
abundance: NA
CDR3aa: CSARTSGRPQETQYF
CDR3nt: TGCAGTGCCCGTACTAGCGGGAGGCCCCAAGAGACCCAGTACTTC

v_gene: TRBV29-1
j_gene: TRBJ2-5
d_gene: NA
abundance: few
CDR3aa: CSVDSSGQETQYF
CDR3nt: TGCAGCGTTGACAGCTCAGGCCAAGAGACCCAGTACTTC

v_gene: TRBV9
j_gene: TRBJ2-2
d_gene: NA
abundance: many
CDR3aa: CASSVVDTGELFF
CDR3nt: TGTGCCAGCAGCGTAGTGGACACCGGGGAGCTGTTTTTT

v_gene: TRBV15
j_gene: TRBJ2-2
d_gene: TRBD2
abundance: NA
CDR3aa: CATGLAGGPIAGELFF
CDR3nt: TGTGCCACCGGACTAGCGGGAGGGCCGATCGCCGGGGAGCTGTTTTTT

v_gene: TRBV5-1
j_gene: TRBJ2-7
d_gene: TRBD1
abundance: few
CDR3aa: CASSLTGVDLYEQYF
CDR3nt: TGCGCCAGCAGCTTGACAGGGGTTGACTTATACGAGCAGTACTTC

v_gene: TRBV7-3
j_gene: TRBJ2-1
d_gene: TRBD1
abundance: NA
CDR3aa: CASSLDRIYNEQFF
CDR3nt: TGTGCCAGCAGCTTGGACAGGATATACAATGAGCAGTTCTTC

v_gene: TRBV4-1
j_gene: TRBJ2-7
d_gene: NA
abundance: NA
CDR3aa: CASSQDVRGHNEQYF
CDR3nt: TGCGCCAGCAGCCAAGACGTGCGGGGCCACAATGAGCAGTACTTC

v_gene: TRBV5-1
j_gene: TRBJ1-5
d_gene: NA
abundance: NA
CDR3aa: CANSLGANSNQPQHF
CDR3nt: TGCGCCAACAGCTTGGGCGCCAATAGCAATCAGCCCCAGCATTTT

v_gene: TRBV6-1
j_gene: TRBJ2-7
d_gene: TRBD2
abundance: NA
CDR3aa: CASSRGTSGRALSGEQYF
CDR3nt: TGTGCCAGCAGTCGGGGGACTAGCGGGAGGGCCTTATCGGGAGAGCAGTACTTC

v_gene: TRBV20-1
j_gene: TRBJ2-4
d_gene: NA
abundance: NA
CDR3aa: CSARDLNLAKNIQYF
CDR3nt: TGCAGTGCTAGAGATCTTAACTTAGCCAAAAACATTCAGTACTTC

v_gene: TRBV7-9
j_gene: TRBJ1-1
d_gene: NA
abundance: NA
CDR3aa: CASSFLENTEAFF
CDR3nt: TGTGCCAGCAGCTTTCTGGAGAACACTGAAGCTTTCTTT

v_gene: TRBV12-3/TRBV12-4
j_gene: TRBJ2-1
d_gene: TRBD2
abundance: NA
CDR3aa: CASRGLAGAYNEQFF
CDR3nt: TGTGCCAGCAGGGGGCTAGCGGGGGCCTACAATGAGCAGTTCTTC

v_gene: TRBV9
j_gene: TRBJ2-3
d_gene: TRBD2
abundance: few
CDR3aa: CASSVGSGRWTDTQYF
CDR3nt: TGTGCCAGCAGCGTAGGGAGCGGGAGGTGGACAGATACGCAGTATTTT

v_gene: TRBV29-1
j_gene: TRBJ1-2
d_gene: NA
abundance: NA
CDR3aa: CSVQLGSGCTF
CDR3nt: TGCAGCGTCCAGTTAGGGTCCGGCTGCACCTTC

v_gene: TRBV28
j_gene: TRBJ2-7
d_gene: NA
abundance: once
CDR3aa: CASSFGPGGSYEQYF
CDR3nt: NA